The present entry profiles one TCR beta chain with its context. The antigen is not known. These data originate in a study of shared clonotypes between healthy human individuals. Study observations and caveats: About 5% was the fraction of naive CD4 clonotypes found shared across several donors. Generally, naive subsets (rather than memory subsets) showed larger estimated richness. Clonotypes shared by all four donors outscored non-shared clonotypes in generation probability.

This CDR3 is 18 amino acids long. The germline V gene has CDR1 LGHNA and CDR2 YSLEER. Unmatched junction bases numbered 7, after V lost 1 base and J lost 0 bases. The assay ran at deep level. Generated by immunoSEQ multiplex PCR, the TCRdb table keeps only in-frame clones and is missing some. Of some 1.4 million clones listed, roughly 96% are singletons. This clonotype was obtained from a man under 40 in good health. This chain connects TRBV4-3 to TRBJ2-7; TRBD2 matches 12 bases. Sequencing was performed on naive CD4+ T cells sorted from blood. Subset meaning: CD45RA+ positively selected. The CDR3 here is CASSQALLAGGSSYEQYF. The DNA of the CDR3 is TGCGCCAGCAGCCAAGCTCTTCTAGCGGGAGGGAGCTCCTACGAGCAGTACTTC.